This TCR beta chain originates from a study of cytomegalovirus exposure and HLA in healthy donors. Points from the study as a whole: A later analysis found common viral pathogens apparently linked to several of the most significant clusters. The analysis excluded some indistinguishable V segments, including TRBV6-2 and TRBV6-3. The listing of fewer than 200 TCR beta chains classed them as cytomegalovirus-associated. TCR association rates varied by HLA locus in a later analysis, with DRB1 highest and HLA-C lowest.

V was trimmed by 6 bases and J by 0 bases, leaving 14 bases between them. The V gene's germline CDR1 is SNHLY and CDR2 FYNNEI. This CDR3 has 16 amino acids. This clone was counted only a few times. The antigen remains unidentified. Amplification used 60 Vbeta primers and 13 Jbeta primers. Profiling relied on immunoSEQ multiplex PCR, and the TCRdb table lists in-frame clones only, not all of them. The profile shows about 100,000 clones, 60% to 75% of them singletons. Sequencing was done on a sample of PBMCs. The TCR was taken from a man aged 30 to 45 in good health and CMV-seronegative. The V and J genes are TRBV2 and TRBJ1-4; no firm D call. This CDR3 is CASSGSGSATNEKLFF. CDR3 coding DNA: TGTGCCAGCAGCGGGTCGGGGAGCGCAACTAATGAAAAACTGTTTTTT.